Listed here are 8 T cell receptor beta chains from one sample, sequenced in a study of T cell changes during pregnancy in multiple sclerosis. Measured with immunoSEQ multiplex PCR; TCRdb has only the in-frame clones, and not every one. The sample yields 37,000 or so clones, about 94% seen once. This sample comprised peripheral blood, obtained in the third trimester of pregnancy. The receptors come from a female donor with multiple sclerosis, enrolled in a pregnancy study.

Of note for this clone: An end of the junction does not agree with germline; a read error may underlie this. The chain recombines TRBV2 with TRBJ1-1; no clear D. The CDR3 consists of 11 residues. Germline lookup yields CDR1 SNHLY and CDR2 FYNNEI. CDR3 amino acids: CASGDSTEAFF. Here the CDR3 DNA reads TGTGCCAGCGGTGACTCCACTGAAGCTTTCTTT.

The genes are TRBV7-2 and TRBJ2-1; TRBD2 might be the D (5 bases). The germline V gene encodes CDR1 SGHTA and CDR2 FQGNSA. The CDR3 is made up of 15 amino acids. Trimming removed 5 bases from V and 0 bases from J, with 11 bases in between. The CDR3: CASSLSRGSYNEQFF. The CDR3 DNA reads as TGTGCCAGCAGCCTAAGCCGGGGCTCCTACAATGAGCAGTTCTTC.

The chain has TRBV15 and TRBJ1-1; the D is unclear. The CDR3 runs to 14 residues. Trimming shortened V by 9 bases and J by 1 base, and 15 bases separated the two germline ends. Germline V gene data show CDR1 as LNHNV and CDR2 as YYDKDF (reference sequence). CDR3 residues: CATTDMGRNTEAFF. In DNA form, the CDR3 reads TGTGCCACGACCGATATGGGGAGGAACACTGAAGCTTTCTTT.

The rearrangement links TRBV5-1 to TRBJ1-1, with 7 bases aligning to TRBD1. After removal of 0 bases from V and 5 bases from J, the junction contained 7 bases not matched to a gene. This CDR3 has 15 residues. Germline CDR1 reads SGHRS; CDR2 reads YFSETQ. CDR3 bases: TGCGCCAGCAGCTTGGAAGGGGGCGGTGGTACTGAAGCTTTCTTT. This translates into CASSLEGGGGTEAFF.

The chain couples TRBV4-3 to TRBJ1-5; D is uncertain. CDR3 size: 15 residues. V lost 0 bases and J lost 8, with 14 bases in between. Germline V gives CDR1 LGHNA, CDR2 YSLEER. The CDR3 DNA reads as TGCGCCAGCAGCCAAGAATTTCGGGGTAGGGAGCCCCAGCATTTT. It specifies CASSQEFRGREPQHF.

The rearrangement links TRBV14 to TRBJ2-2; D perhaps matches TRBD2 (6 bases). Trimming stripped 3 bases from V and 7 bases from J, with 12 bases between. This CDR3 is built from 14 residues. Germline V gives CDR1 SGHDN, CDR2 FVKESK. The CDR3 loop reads CASSQAGLLGELFF. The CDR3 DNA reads TGTGCCAGCAGCCAGGCGGGACTTCTCGGGGAGCTGTTTTTT.

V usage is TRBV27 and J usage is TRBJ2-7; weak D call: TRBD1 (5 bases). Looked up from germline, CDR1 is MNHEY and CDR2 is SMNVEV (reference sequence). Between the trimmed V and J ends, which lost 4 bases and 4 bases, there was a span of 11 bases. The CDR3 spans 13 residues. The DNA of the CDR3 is TGTGCCAGCAGTTCGACAGCCGGGTACGAGCAGTACTTC. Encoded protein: CASSSTAGYEQYF.

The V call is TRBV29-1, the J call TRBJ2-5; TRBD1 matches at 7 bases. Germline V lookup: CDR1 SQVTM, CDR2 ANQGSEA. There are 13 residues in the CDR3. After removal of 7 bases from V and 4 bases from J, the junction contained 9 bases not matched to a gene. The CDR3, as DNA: TGCAGCGGGAACAGGGGAGTGGGAGAGACCCAGTACTTC. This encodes CSGNRGVGETQYF. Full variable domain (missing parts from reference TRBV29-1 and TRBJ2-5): SAVISQKPSRDICQRGTSLTIQCQVDSQVTMMFWYRQQPGQSLTLIATANQGSEATYESGFVIDKFPISRPNLTFSTLTVSNMSPEDSSIYLCSGNRGVGETQYFGPGTRLLVL.